This T cell receptor beta chain was profiled in a study of T cells in Graves' hyperthyroidism and ophthalmopathy. RNA transcripts gave rise to amplified TCR beta CDR3 regions. A first-round RT-PCR of the TCR CDR3 used the HTBI primer set. TCRdb used MiXCR to reprocess the multiplex PCR reads, holding one entry per CDR3 protein. Counted here are a few hundred thousand distinct CDR3 sequences, around 14% occurring once; the ten biggest clones make up almost 8%. V shed 0 bases and J shed 13 bases, with 13 bases lying between them. The CDR3 contains 13 residues. CDR1 is LGHDT, CDR2 YNNKEL, per germline (reference sequence). Absence of ophthalmopathy progression within 18 months defined stable Graves' hyperthyroidism. Used for diagnoses were clinical symptoms, serum thyroxine and TRAb, thyroid ultrasound and orbital computed tomography. Fresh 10 ml peripheral blood yielded PBMCs. Regarding the study as a whole: Blood also contained most expanded thyroid clonotypes above 0.001.

With regard to this clonotype: No antigen is known for it. A read error may explain this, as a much larger clone is one base away.

The source material was blood. The TCR originated in a woman aged 18-29 years with Graves' hyperthyroidism. The chain combines TRBV3-1 with TRBJ2-1; D remains unclear. The CDR3 region has the DNA TGTGCCAGCAGCCAAGATCTGCGGTGGGCCCAGTTCTTC. This gives the protein CASSQDLRWAQFF.